This T cell receptor (beta chain) was documented in a study of blood T cell repertoires in COVID-19. Study background: Some COVID-19 samples were acute and others convalescent; all came from the United States, Italy and Spain.

Per germline, CDR1 MNHEY and CDR2 SVGAGI. This CDR3 spans 15 amino acids. V was clipped by 0 bases and J by 7 bases; unmatched bases: 5. TCRdb's table, derived via immunoSEQ multiplex PCR, lists solely in-frame clones and lacks some. The repertoire holds some 120,000 clones, with 80% to 90% as singletons. This TCR derives from a human donor in a cohort sampled during active COVID-19. V usage is TRBV6-5 and J usage is TRBJ1-4; 7 bases map to TRBD1. The specimen sequenced was peripheral blood. CDR3 residues: CASSYSGGAFEKLFF. The CDR3 coding sequence is TGTGCCAGCAGTTACTCAGGGGGCGCTTTTGAAAAACTGTTTTTT.